Each of the 25 T cell receptor beta chains below was sequenced from the same sample in a study of shared clonotypes between healthy human individuals. The data were produced by immunoSEQ multiplex PCR, yet TCRdb's version contains in-frame clones alone and is incomplete. Of about 990,000 clones in the sample, roughly 74% were seen once. Source material: memory CD4+ T cells from PBMCs. Specified subset: CD45RA-negative fraction. The source is a man between 18 and 35 years old in good health. Some clones in this sample may be carry-over from other donors' samples.

Of note for this clone: Other DNA sequences of this sample code for an identical CDR3. This chain joins TRBV29-1 and TRBJ1-2; 11 nucleotides agree with TRBD1. The CDR3 is made up of 13 amino acids. CDR1 and CDR2 from the germline V gene are SQVTM and ANQGSEA. V shed 4 bases and J 4 bases; nucleotides not matched to a gene: 2. The CDR3 is CSVGDRGSYGYTF. The DNA for the CDR3 is TGCAGCGTTGGGGACAGGGGGTCCTATGGCTACACCTTC.

The chain carries TRBV5-6 and TRBJ2-3; 7 positions match TRBD1. The CDR3 is 15 amino acids. The germline CDR1 and CDR2 sequences are SGHDT and YYEEEE. Germline trimming cut 2 bases from V and 2 bases from J; bases unmatched to any gene: 5. CDR3 DNA sequence: TGTGCCAGCAGCTTCGACAGGGTTTCCACAGATACGCAGTATTTT. Translated, it gives CASSFDRVSTDTQYF.

This clone was seen once. The V gene is TRBV7-3, the J gene TRBJ1-2, with D maybe TRBD1 (5 bases). Deletions cut 1 base from V and 6 bases from J, with 15 bases between. Germline CDR1 reads SGHTA; CDR2 reads FQGTGA. This CDR3 region has 15 residues. The CDR3 DNA reads as TGTGCCAGCAGCTTAAGTCGGGACTCCGATGATGGCTACACCTTC. Protein: CASSLSRDSDDGYTF.

The CDR3: CASSRTGAQPQHF. Here the CDR3 DNA reads TGTGCCAGCAGTAGGACAGGGGCTCAGCCCCAGCATTTT. The rearrangement uses TRBV2 and TRBJ1-5, with TRBD1 identical over 9 bases. V shed 5 bases and J 6 bases; nucleotides not matched to a gene: 2. The CDR3 contains 13 residues. Germline V gene lookup returns CDR1 SNHLY and CDR2 FYNNEI.

The V gene is TRBV5-4, the J gene TRBJ1-2, with 7 bases aligning to TRBD1. This CDR3 spans 18 amino acids. Germline V gene sequence: CDR1 SGHNT, CDR2 YYREEE (reference sequence). The trim removed 4 bases at V and 6 bases at J, leaving 21 bases unmatched. CDR3 region: CASSPPGTANFRGDGYTF. The CDR3 DNA sequence: TGTGCCAGCAGCCCCCCCGGGACAGCGAATTTCCGAGGCGATGGCTACACCTTC.

The table lists this clone with a count of one. This chain uses TRBV7-9 with TRBJ2-1, with a possible D match to TRBD2 (5 bases). Per the germline V gene, CDR1 is SEHNR and CDR2 is FQNEAQ (reference sequence). Trimming shortened V by 5 bases and J by 3 bases, and 8 bases separated the two germline ends. The CDR3 is made up of 13 amino acids. The CDR3 reads CASSGRDYNEQFF. For the CDR3, the DNA is TGTGCCAGCAGCGGCCGGGACTACAATGAGCAGTTCTTC.

This clone came up a few times. This sample also contains other DNA sequences that code for the same CDR3. The chain carries TRBV6-1 and TRBJ1-4; maybe TRBD1 (5 bases). The CDR3 runs to 13 residues. V dropped 3 bases and J dropped 11 bases, with 13 bases sitting between them. Germline V gene data show CDR1 as MNHNS and CDR2 as SASEGT. The CDR3 here is CASSEGPGRKLFF. The DNA for the CDR3 is TGTGCCAGCAGTGAGGGGCCGGGTCGTAAACTGTTTTTT.

In nucleotides, the CDR3 is TGCGCCAGCAGCTCGGGGGGAACTGACATTGAGCAGTTCTTC. It yields the protein CASSSGGTDIEQFF. This chain joins TRBV5-1 and TRBJ2-1; 7 bases fit TRBD2. The germline V gene encodes CDR1 SGHRS and CDR2 YFSETQ. CDR3 size: 14 residues. The V and J ends lost 3 bases and 9 bases, in that order; junction bases with no gene match: 9.

This chain connects TRBV2 to TRBJ2-1; the D is unclear. The CDR3 has 14 amino acids. Germline V gene data show CDR1 as SNHLY and CDR2 as FYNNEI. V was cut by 3 bases and J by 4 bases, with 10 bases left in between. CDR3 loop: CASSDGNSYNEQFF. CDR3 bases: TGTGCCAGCAGTGACGGAAACAGTTACAATGAGCAGTTCTTC.

The genes are TRBV6-6 and TRBJ2-3; the D gene is possibly TRBD1 (5 bases). Deletions cut 7 bases from V and 2 bases from J, with 10 bases between. Germline CDR1 is MNHNY and CDR2 is SVGAGI (reference sequence). The CDR3 loop spans 13 amino acids. The CDR3 spells CASNQGHTDTQYF. CDR3 DNA: TGTGCCAGCAATCAAGGACACACAGATACGCAGTATTTT.

This chain joins TRBV19 and TRBJ2-7, with 8 positions matching TRBD2. V was pared by 1 base and J by 4 bases, with 6 bases of the junction left unmatched. The CDR3 contains 15 residues. Germline CDR1 is LNHDA and CDR2 is SQIVND (reference sequence). The CDR3 reads CASSIVSGGPYEQYF. DNA of the CDR3: TGTGCCAGTAGTATAGTAAGCGGGGGACCTTACGAGCAGTACTTC.

Only a few counts were recorded for this clone. This chain joins TRBV9 and TRBJ1-1; TRBD1 is a possible D gene (5 bases). CDR3 length equals 15 residues. Germline V gene lookup returns CDR1 SGDLS and CDR2 YYNGEE. The V end was cut by 0 bases, the J end by 2 bases, with 11 bases between. CDR3 sequence reads: CASSVGSRANTEAFF. DNA of the CDR3: TGTGCCAGCAGCGTAGGAAGCAGGGCAAACACTGAAGCTTTCTTT. The full variable domain, rest sourced from reference TRBV9 and TRBJ1-1, is DSGVTQTPKHLITATGQRVTLRCSPRSGDLSVYWYQQSLDQGLQFLIQYYNGEERAKGNILERFSAQQFPDLHSELNLSSLELGDSALYFCASSVGSRANTEAFFGQGTRLTVV.

J is TRBJ2-7 and V is TRBV5-1; no clear D. V was clipped by 4 bases and J by 2 bases, with 10 bases between them. Germline CDR1 SGHRS, CDR2 YFSETQ. The CDR3 spans 13 residues. In DNA form, the CDR3 reads TGCGCCAGCAGCCCGGCAAGCGCCTACGAGCAGTACTTC. The encoded protein is CASSPASAYEQYF.

This chain connects TRBV5-4 to TRBJ1-4, with 7 bases that match TRBD1. Trimming cost V 3 bases and J 3 bases; bases outside gene matches: 8. The CDR3 sequence is 16 residues long. From germline, CDR1 is SGHNT and CDR2 YYREEE (reference sequence). The CDR3 DNA sequence: TGTGCCAGCAGCTCGGGAGGACAGGCGCCTAATGAAAAACTGTTTTTT. It encodes CASSSGGQAPNEKLFF.

This sequence joins TRBV27 and TRBJ2-7; 10 nucleotides agree with TRBD2. Germline V gives CDR1 MNHEY, CDR2 SMNVEV (reference sequence). The CDR3 covers 21 residues. The V gene end was trimmed by 6 bases and the J gene end by 0 bases; junction bases not matched to a gene: 23. This CDR3 is CASSLNPHPGASGSYSYEQYF. Here the CDR3 DNA reads TGTGCCAGCAGCCTCAACCCCCACCCCGGCGCTAGCGGGAGCTACTCCTACGAGCAGTACTTC.

Here the CDR3 reads CASIRGGFMNTEAFF. The CDR3 DNA is TGTGCCAGCATCAGGGGGGGTTTCATGAACACTGAAGCTTTCTTT. The V call is TRBV6-1, the J call TRBJ1-1, with 7 bases aligning to TRBD1. After removal of 7 bases from V and 0 bases from J, the junction contained 8 bases not matched to a gene. The CDR3 has 15 amino acids. Per the germline V gene, CDR1 is MNHNS and CDR2 is SASEGT.

The count of this clone is one. The chain combines TRBV5-8 with TRBJ2-1; 8 bases align to TRBD1. V lost 3 bases to trimming and J lost 7 bases; unmatched junction nucleotides: 3. Germline V gives CDR1 SGHTS, CDR2 YDEGEE. This CDR3 spans 13 amino acids. The CDR3 loop is CASSSTGENEQFF. In DNA, the CDR3 is TGTGCCAGCAGCTCGACAGGGGAGAATGAGCAGTTCTTC. Full variable domain (remainder filled in from reference TRBV5-8 and TRBJ2-1): EAGVTQSPTHLIKTRGQQATLRCSPISGHTSVYWYQQALGLGLQFLLWYDEGEERNRGNFPPRFSGRQFPNYSSELNVNALELEDSALYLCASSSTGENEQFFGPGTRLTVL.

The chain is built from TRBV21-1 and TRBJ2-7; no DNA check was done on the table's D call, TRBD2. TRBV21-1 counts as a pseudogene. CDR3 length equals 16 residues. Written as DNA, the CDR3 is TGTGCCAGCAGCAAACATGTACCTCGCATGAGCTACGAGCAGTACTTC. It specifies CASSKHVPRMSYEQYF.

The chain couples TRBV6-1 to TRBJ1-1; TRBD1 is a possible D gene (6 bases). The CDR3 is 14 residues long. V was trimmed by 6 bases and J by 1 base, leaving 12 bases between them. Germline V gene data show CDR1 as MNHNS and CDR2 as SASEGT. CDR3 residues: CASSPQGPNTEAFF. The DNA for the CDR3 is TGTGCCAGCAGCCCACAGGGACCGAACACTGAAGCTTTCTTT.

This clone was observed a handful of times. The rearrangement links TRBV7-9 to TRBJ1-5; D ambiguous. Trimming left V 1 base short and J 5 bases short, with 6 bases between. Germline V CDR1 and CDR2: SEHNR, FQNEAQ (reference sequence). The CDR3 is made up of 13 amino acids. DNA of the CDR3: TGTGCCAGCAGCTTAGGAGGATATCAGCCCCAGCATTTT. As protein: CASSLGGYQPQHF.

This chain joins TRBV28 and TRBJ1-5; D not resolved. Germline loops: CDR1 MDHEN, CDR2 SYDVKM. The CDR3 is 11 amino acids. Trimming shortened V by 7 bases and J by 5 bases, and 6 bases separated the two germline ends. The CDR3 DNA follows: TGTGCCAGCACCCTAGATCAGCCCCAGCATTTT. Protein: CASTLDQPQHF.

This chain links TRBV23-1 with TRBJ2-3; TRBD2 matches at 9 bases. TRBV23-1 is assigned to the ORF class and has an uncertain function. The CDR3 has 13 residues. With 10 bases clipped from V and 2 bases from J, the junction kept 4 bases outside the gene matches. CDR3 residues: CATEREATDTQYF. The CDR3 DNA is TGCGCCACCGAGCGGGAGGCCACAGATACGCAGTATTTT.

The chain couples TRBV5-4 to TRBJ2-7, with D tentatively TRBD2 (6 bases). The CDR3 is made up of 16 amino acids. Trimming took off 1 base at V and 6 bases at J, with 20 bases between the two ends. CDR1 is SGHNT, CDR2 YYREEE, per germline (reference sequence). The CDR3 here is CASSLFPGLSLGEQYF. CDR3 bases: TGTGCCAGCAGCTTGTTCCCGGGACTGTCCCTGGGCGAGCAGTACTTC.

The chain joins TRBV6-5 to TRBJ2-3; tentative D call: TRBD1 (5 bases). The CDR3 covers 13 residues. Germline assignment: CDR1 MNHEY and CDR2 SVGAGI. V was shortened by 10 bases and J by 0 bases, with 11 bases between the two germline ends. CDR3 protein: CATAAGSTDTQYF. Here the CDR3 DNA reads TGTGCCACCGCGGCAGGGAGCACAGATACGCAGTATTTT.

J is TRBJ2-5 and V is TRBV5-4; no firm D call. Trimming removed 1 base from V and 4 bases from J, with 8 bases in between. Germline V gene sequence: CDR1 SGHNT, CDR2 YYREEE (reference sequence). This CDR3 has 13 amino acids. The chain's CDR3 is CASSLSPPETQYF. As DNA, the CDR3 is TGTGCCAGCAGCTTGTCCCCGCCAGAGACCCAGTACTTC.